This passage covers 26 T cell receptor beta chains from one sample sequenced in a study of cytomegalovirus exposure and HLA in healthy donors (TCRdb year 2017). Library preparation was by the immunoSEQ multiplex PCR assay. For the multiplex PCR, a mixture combining 60 forward primers for TCR Vbeta segments and 13 reverse primers for TCR Jbeta segments was used. Not all clones reach the TCRdb copy of this immuneACCESS table, which keeps in-frame sequences only. Checked studies attribute under half of the gap to unresolved V genes and leave the rest unexplained. Recorded for this sample are 95,000 or so clones; 60% to 80% of them occurred a single time. The ten largest clones add up to about 15% of the sample. What was sequenced was PBMCs. The origin of the receptors is a woman aged 50 to 60 in good health and CMV-seropositive.

Here the CDR3 reads CASSPQPTGELFF. The CDR3 nucleotides read TGTGCCAGCAGCCCACAGCCCACCGGGGAGCTGTTTTTT. The rearrangement links TRBV7-6 to TRBJ2-2; D unclear. The CDR3 length is 13 residues. CDR1 and CDR2 (germline): SGHVS, FNYEAQ. With 5 bases removed from V and 4 bases from J, the gap between germline ends came to 8 bases.

The chain combines TRBV15 with TRBJ2-1; 12 positions match TRBD2. The CDR3 covers 17 residues. CDR1 and CDR2 (germline): LNHNV, YYDKDF (reference sequence). Losses at the gene ends were 5 bases for V and 7 bases for J; bases not matched to a gene: 12. The CDR3 coding sequence is TGTGCCACCAGCCCCGGGCTAGCGGGAGGGCTAGGGAATGAGCAGTTCTTC. Its protein product is CATSPGLAGGLGNEQFF.

V gene TRBV10-3 combines with J gene TRBJ2-7, with unresolved D. CDR3 length equals 14 residues. V was trimmed by 1 base and J by 3 bases, leaving 10 bases between them. Germline V gives CDR1 ENHRY, CDR2 SYGVKD. The CDR3 is CAISEYSIYYEQYF. CDR3 in DNA: TGTGCCATCAGTGAGTATAGTATTTACTACGAGCAGTACTTC.

This clone was recorded a few times. The rearrangement joins TRBV4-2 to TRBJ2-1; 7 bases are a match to TRBD2. The CDR3 runs 16 residues. V trimming: 0 bases; J trimming: 5 bases; junction bases outside the gene matches: 7. In germline, CDR1 is LGHNA, CDR2 YNFKEQ. The CDR3 sequence: CASSQEWLAENNEQFF. The CDR3 nucleotides are TGTGCCAGCAGCCAAGAGTGGCTAGCGGAAAACAATGAGCAGTTCTTC.

The chain employs TRBV5-5 and TRBJ2-3; 9 bases are a match to TRBD1. The V gene's germline CDR1 is SGHKS and CDR2 YYEKEE (reference sequence). This CDR3 is built from 15 residues. Trimming at V came to 7 bases and at J to 0 bases, leaving 6 bases not matched to a gene. The CDR3 spells CASGKQGASTDTQYF. CDR3 nucleotide sequence: TGTGCCAGCGGCAAACAGGGGGCTAGCACAGATACGCAGTATTTT.

This chain links TRBV15 with TRBJ1-2, with TRBD1 matching over 7 bases. Germline-derived CDR1 and CDR2 are LNHNV and YYDKDF (reference sequence). The CDR3 sequence is 14 residues long. With V trimmed by 0 bases and J by 5 bases, 3 bases remained unmatched. CDR3 sequence reads: CATSRESGGYGYTF. Here the CDR3 DNA reads TGTGCCACCAGCAGAGAATCAGGGGGGTATGGCTACACCTTC.

This clone has only one observation. The J gene is TRBJ2-2, the V gene TRBV29-1, with 13 bases identical to TRBD2. This CDR3 spans 16 amino acids. Germline CDR1 SQVTM, CDR2 ANQGSEA. V was pared by 4 bases and J by 2 bases, with 4 bases of the junction left unmatched. CDR3 DNA: TGCAGCGTTGGACTAGCGGGAGGCGGTAACACCGGGGAGCTGTTTTTT. Protein sequence: CSVGLAGGGNTGELFF.

This clone has just a few counts. This sequence joins TRBV28 and TRBJ1-6, with 8 bases lining up with TRBD1. Trimming at V came to 11 bases and at J to 9 bases, leaving 6 bases not matched to a gene. Germline CDR1 and CDR2: MDHEN and SYDVKM. The CDR3 spans 12 residues. Written as DNA, the CDR3 is TGTGCCGTAGACAGGGGAAGTTCACCCCTCCACTTT. This codes for CAVDRGSSPLHF.

The genes are TRBV18 and TRBJ2-1; D might be TRBD1 (5 bases). This CDR3 is 15 amino acids long. V lost 6 bases and J lost 4, with 16 bases in between. Germline CDR1 reads KGHSH; CDR2 reads LQKENI. This CDR3 reads CASSPDREIYNEQFF. Written as DNA, the CDR3 is TGTGCCAGCTCGCCTGACAGAGAAATATACAATGAGCAGTTCTTC.

The chain carries TRBV5-5 and TRBJ2-7, with 9 positions matching TRBD1. Unmatched junction bases numbered 5, after V lost 3 bases and J lost 4 bases. The CDR3 consists of 14 residues. Germline CDR1 is SGHKS and CDR2 is YYEKEE (reference sequence). CDR3 sequence reads: CASSSGQGLYEQYF. The CDR3 coding sequence is TGTGCCAGCAGCTCTGGACAGGGGCTATACGAGCAGTACTTC.

The chain uses TRBV11-3 and TRBJ1-1; 11 nucleotides align to TRBD1. Looked up from germline, CDR1 is SGHNT and CDR2 is YENEEA. This CDR3 comprises 15 residues. The V segment lost 3 bases and the J segment 3 bases; nucleotides outside the gene matches: 3. CDR3 sequence: CASSFGTGGYTEAFF. CDR3 sequence (DNA): TGTGCCAGCAGCTTCGGGACAGGGGGATACACTGAAGCTTTCTTT.

This chain links TRBV7-6 with TRBJ2-5; D uncertain. Trimming left V 1 base short and J 4 bases short, with 7 bases between. The CDR3 length is 13 residues. Per germline, CDR1 SGHVS and CDR2 FNYEAQ. CDR3 bases: TGTGCCAGCAGCTTAGTTTCGGGAGAGACCCAGTACTTC. Its translation: CASSLVSGETQYF.

This clone has more than one count but fewer than ten. This rearrangement joins TRBV19 to TRBJ1-1, with D unclear. The V gene's germline CDR1 is LNHDA and CDR2 SQIVND (reference sequence). V was trimmed by 5 bases and J by 4 bases, leaving 17 bases between them. The CDR3 is made up of 15 amino acids. The CDR3 coding sequence is TGTGCCAGTAGTCTTTCCGCTCTCGGTTCCACTGAAGCTTTCTTT. Its translation: CASSLSALGSTEAFF.

This rearrangement joins TRBV29-1 to TRBJ2-3; 13 bases map to TRBD2. Germline V lookup: CDR1 SQVTM, CDR2 ANQGSEA. V shed 7 bases, J shed 4 bases, and the junction held 5 bases outside the gene matches. CDR3 length: 14 residues. The CDR3 loop reads CSAILAGGPDTQYF. As DNA, the CDR3 is TGCAGCGCCATACTAGCGGGAGGGCCAGATACGCAGTATTTT.

This clone showed up just once. The chain is built from TRBV20-1 and TRBJ2-5; D ambiguous. CDR1 is DFQATT and CDR2 is SNEGSKA in the germline V gene (reference sequence). Trimming took off 5 bases at V and 5 bases at J, with 9 bases between the two ends. The CDR3 covers 11 residues. CDR3 sequence: CSAELWETQYF. The CDR3 nucleotides are TGCAGTGCTGAGCTATGGGAGACCCAGTACTTC.

J is TRBJ2-7 and V is TRBV2; the D is unclear. The CDR3 length is 12 residues. Germline CDR1 and CDR2: SNHLY and FYNNEI. The CDR3 bases are TGTTCCAAGAAGTTCGCGGCCTACGAGCAGTACTTC. Translation: CSKKFAAYEQYF.

The chain uses TRBV28 and TRBJ1-5, with 8 nucleotides matching TRBD1. The CDR3 runs to 16 residues. Germline V gene sequence: CDR1 MDHEN, CDR2 SYDVKM. The J segment lost 5 bases and the V segment lost 6 bases, leaving 12 bases of the junction unmatched. The CDR3 here is CASRPGGAVSDQPQHF. The CDR3 DNA sequence: TGTGCCAGCAGACCAGGGGGCGCGGTTTCGGATCAGCCCCAGCATTTT.

The chain has TRBV9 and TRBJ1-2; 7 nucleotides align to TRBD1. This CDR3 is 15 amino acids long. Germline V CDR1 and CDR2: SGDLS, YYNGEE. J gave up 2 bases and V 6 bases, and 10 bases lay outside the gene matches. The CDR3 loop reads CASTQGDSQNYGYTF. DNA for the CDR3: TGTGCCAGCACCCAAGGGGACAGCCAAAACTATGGCTACACCTTC. Using reference TRBV9 and TRBJ1-2 for the parts outside the CDR3, the full variable domain is DSGVTQTPKHLITATGQRVTLRCSPRSGDLSVYWYQQSLDQGLQFLIQYYNGEERAKGNILERFSAQQFPDLHSELNLSSLELGDSALYFCASTQGDSQNYGYTFGSGTRLTVV.

The chain carries TRBV4-2 and TRBJ2-1, with TRBD2 matching 10 bases. CDR1 is LGHNA and CDR2 is YNFKEQ in the germline V gene. Trimming at V came to 4 bases and at J to 12 bases, leaving 9 bases not matched to a gene. The CDR3 runs to 14 residues. CDR3 in amino acids: CASSPGLAVRGQFF. CDR3 nucleotide sequence: TGTGCCAGCAGCCCCGGACTAGCGGTGAGAGGGCAGTTCTTC.

The chain carries TRBV2 and TRBJ2-3; D is ambiguous. This CDR3 has 14 residues. Germline lookup yields CDR1 SNHLY and CDR2 FYNNEI. The ends were cut back, 8 bases at V and 1 base at J, with 13 bases in the middle. DNA of the CDR3: TGTGCCAGCTCGTCCCAGGCTCGCACAGATACGCAGTATTTT. This translates into CASSSQARTDTQYF.

The V call is TRBV11-1, the J call TRBJ2-7, with 7 bases lining up with TRBD2. The CDR3 is 18 residues long. The V gene's germline CDR1 is SGHAT and CDR2 FQDESV (reference sequence). The V segment lost 5 bases and the J segment 0 bases; nucleotides outside the gene matches: 16. The CDR3 bases are TGTGCCAGCAGCCCTTTATGGGCTAGCGGAACCATCTCCTACGAGCAGTACTTC. This gives the protein CASSPLWASGTISYEQYF.

A word on this clone: An end of the junction differs from the germline gene, which may be a read error. The V and J genes are TRBV7-9 and TRBJ2-2; D unresolved. The length of the CDR3 is 11 residues. CDR1 and CDR2 (germline): SEHNR, FQNEAQ (reference sequence). Here the CDR3 DNA reads TGTTCCAGCGCCCTAGCCGGGGAGCTGTTTTTT. Encoded protein: CSSALAGELFF.

V and J are TRBV28 and TRBJ2-7; weak D call: TRBD1 (6 bases). V dropped 1 base and J dropped 2 bases, with 9 bases sitting between them. There are 14 residues in the CDR3. CDR1 MDHEN and CDR2 SYDVKM come from the germline V gene. CDR3 sequence (DNA): TGTGCCAGCAGTTTATATGAGGGGGCCTACGAGCAGTACTTC. This codes for CASSLYEGAYEQYF.

V gene TRBV30 combines with J gene TRBJ1-1; D perhaps matches TRBD1 (5 bases). The ends were cut back, 3 bases at V and 7 bases at J, with 15 bases in the middle. Germline V gives CDR1 GTSNPN, CDR2 SVGIG (reference sequence). This CDR3 contains 13 residues. DNA of the CDR3: TGTGCCTGGAGGCTAGGACACCCCTTTGAAGCTTTCTTT. Translation: CAWRLGHPFEAFF.

This clone showed up just a few times. The chain recombines TRBV6-6 with TRBJ1-2; 8 positions match TRBD1. V lost 4 bases to trimming and J lost 5 bases; unmatched junction nucleotides: 3. The CDR3 spans 13 residues. Germline V gene data show CDR1 as MNHNY and CDR2 as SVGAGI (reference sequence). Written as DNA, the CDR3 is TGTGCCAGCAGTTTGGGACAGGAGTATGGCTACACCTTC. Translating gives CASSLGQEYGYTF.

The CDR3 is CASRLGGTTDTQYF. The CDR3 DNA follows: TGTGCCAGCAGGTTGGGGGGTACCACAGATACGCAGTATTTT. The chain links TRBV28 to TRBJ2-3; a weak D match, TRBD2 (6 bases). The CDR3 covers 14 residues. V lost 6 bases and J 2 bases, leaving 12 bases between the germline ends. Germline-derived CDR1 and CDR2 are MDHEN and SYDVKM.